This T cell receptor (beta chain) was found in a study of blood T cell repertoires in COVID-19. Study as a whole: Acute and convalescent COVID-19 samples came from the United States, Italy and Spain.

Data came from immunoSEQ multiplex PCR; TCRdb stores just in-frame clones and leaves some out. The repertoire includes 190,000 or so clones, about 86% of them detected once, and 0.7% to 0.8% sits in the top ten. The V and J ends lost 2 bases and 1 base respectively, with 8 bases between them. The CDR3 totals 14 residues. Germline-derived CDR1 and CDR2 are LGHDT and YNNKEL (reference sequence). This receptor was identified in a woman in her 70s with acute or convalescent COVID-19. Sequenced input: peripheral blood. This chain uses TRBV3-1 (or the pseudogene TRBV3-2) with TRBJ1-1; no clear D. The CDR3 nucleotides read TGTGCCAGCAGCCAACTTGTCTCGAACACTGAAGCTTTCTTT. This translates into CASSQLVSNTEAFF.